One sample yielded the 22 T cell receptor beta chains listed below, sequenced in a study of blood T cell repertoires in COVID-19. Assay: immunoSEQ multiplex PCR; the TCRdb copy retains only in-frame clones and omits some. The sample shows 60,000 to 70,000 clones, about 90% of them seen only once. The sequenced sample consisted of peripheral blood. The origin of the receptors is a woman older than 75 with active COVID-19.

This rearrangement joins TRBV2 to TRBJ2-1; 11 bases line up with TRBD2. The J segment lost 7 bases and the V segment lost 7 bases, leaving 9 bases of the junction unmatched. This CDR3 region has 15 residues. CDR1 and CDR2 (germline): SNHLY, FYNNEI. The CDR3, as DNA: TGTGCCAGCACCCTTAGCGGGGGGGCTTTTAATGAGCAGTTCTTC. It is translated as CASTLSGGAFNEQFF.

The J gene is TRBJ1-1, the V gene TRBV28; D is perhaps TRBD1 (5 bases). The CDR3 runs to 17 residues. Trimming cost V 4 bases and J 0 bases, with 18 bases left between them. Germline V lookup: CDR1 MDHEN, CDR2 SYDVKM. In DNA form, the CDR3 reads TGTGCCAGCAGTTCCGGGGGTGCAGGACTCATGAACACTGAAGCTTTCTTT. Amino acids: CASSSGGAGLMNTEAFF.

CDR3: CSVVHQSGGGAFEQYF. In nucleotides, the CDR3 is TGCAGCGTTGTACACCAATCGGGCGGGGGGGCGTTCGAGCAGTACTTC. The chain couples TRBV29-1 to TRBJ2-7; 9 bases line up with TRBD2. The V segment lost 4 bases and the J segment 6 bases; nucleotides outside the gene matches: 16. Germline values: CDR1 SQVTM, CDR2 ANQGSEA. The CDR3 runs to 16 residues.

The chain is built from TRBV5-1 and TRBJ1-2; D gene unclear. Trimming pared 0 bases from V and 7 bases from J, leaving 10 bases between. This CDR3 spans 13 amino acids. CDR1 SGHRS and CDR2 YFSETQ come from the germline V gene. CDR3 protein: CASSLEVPGGYTF. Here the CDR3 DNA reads TGCGCCAGCAGCTTGGAGGTCCCGGGTGGCTACACCTTC.

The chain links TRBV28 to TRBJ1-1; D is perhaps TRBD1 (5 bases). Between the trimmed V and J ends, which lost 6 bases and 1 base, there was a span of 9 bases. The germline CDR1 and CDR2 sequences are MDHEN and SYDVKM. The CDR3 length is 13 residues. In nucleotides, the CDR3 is TGTGCCAGCAGATGGGGGGGGAACACTGAAGCTTTCTTT. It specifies CASRWGGNTEAFF.

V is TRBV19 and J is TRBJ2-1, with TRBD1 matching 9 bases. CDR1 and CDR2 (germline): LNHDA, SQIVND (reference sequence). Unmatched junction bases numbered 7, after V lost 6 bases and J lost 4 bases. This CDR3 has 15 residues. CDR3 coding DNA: TGTGCCAGTAGCCTCCGGGACAGGGATTACAATGAGCAGTTCTTC. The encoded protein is CASSLRDRDYNEQFF.

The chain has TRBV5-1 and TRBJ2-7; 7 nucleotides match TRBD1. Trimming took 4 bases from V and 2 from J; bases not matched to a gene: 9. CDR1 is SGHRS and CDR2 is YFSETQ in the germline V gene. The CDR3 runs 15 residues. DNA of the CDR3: TGCGCCAGCAGCGTGGCCGGGACAGACCCCTACGAGCAGTACTTC. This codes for CASSVAGTDPYEQYF.

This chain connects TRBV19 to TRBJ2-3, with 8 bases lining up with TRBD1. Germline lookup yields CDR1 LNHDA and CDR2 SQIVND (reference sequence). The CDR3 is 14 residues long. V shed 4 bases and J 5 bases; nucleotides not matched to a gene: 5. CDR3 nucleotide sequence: TGTGCCAGTAGTACACAGGGGGTAAAAGATACGCAGTATTTT. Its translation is CASSTQGVKDTQYF.

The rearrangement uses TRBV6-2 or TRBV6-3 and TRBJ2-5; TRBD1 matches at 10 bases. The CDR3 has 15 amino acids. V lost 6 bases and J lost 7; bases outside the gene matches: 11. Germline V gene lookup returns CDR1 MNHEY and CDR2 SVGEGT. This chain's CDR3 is CASSKRDRGTGTQYF. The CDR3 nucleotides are TGTGCCAGCAGCAAACGGGACAGGGGAACTGGGACCCAGTACTTC.

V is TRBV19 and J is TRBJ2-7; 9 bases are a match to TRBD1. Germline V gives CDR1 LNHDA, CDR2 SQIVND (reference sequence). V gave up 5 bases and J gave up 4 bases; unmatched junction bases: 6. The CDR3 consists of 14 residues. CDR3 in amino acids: CASSPPGQGYEQYF. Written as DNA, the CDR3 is TGTGCCAGTAGTCCCCCGGGACAGGGTTACGAGCAGTACTTC.

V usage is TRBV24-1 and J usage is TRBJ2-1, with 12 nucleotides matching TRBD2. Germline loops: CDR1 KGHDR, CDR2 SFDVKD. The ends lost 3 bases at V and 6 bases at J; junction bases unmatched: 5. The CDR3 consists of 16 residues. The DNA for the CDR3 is TGTGCCACCAGTGATGAGCTAGCGGGGGGGCCCAATGAGCAGTTCTTC. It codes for CATSDELAGGPNEQFF.

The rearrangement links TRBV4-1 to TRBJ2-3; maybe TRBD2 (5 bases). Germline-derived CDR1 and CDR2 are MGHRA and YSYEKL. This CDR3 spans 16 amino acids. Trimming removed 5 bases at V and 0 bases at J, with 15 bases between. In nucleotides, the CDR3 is TGCGCCAGCAGCAAACGGGATTCATCTAGCACAGATACGCAGTATTTT. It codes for CASSKRDSSSTDTQYF.

In nucleotides, the CDR3 is TGCGCCAGCAGCCAGCAGACAGGCGATAATGAAAAACTGTTTTTT. It codes for CASSQQTGDNEKLFF. The V gene is TRBV4-3, the J gene TRBJ1-4; a weak D match, TRBD1 (6 bases). V lost 3 bases and J lost 4, with 12 bases in between. The CDR3 is 15 amino acids. Germline values: CDR1 LGHNA, CDR2 YSLEER.

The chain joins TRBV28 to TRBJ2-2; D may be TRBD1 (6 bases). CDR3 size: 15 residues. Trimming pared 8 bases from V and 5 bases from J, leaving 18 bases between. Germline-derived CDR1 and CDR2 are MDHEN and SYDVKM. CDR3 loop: CASRLQGRWTGELFF. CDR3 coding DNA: TGTGCCAGCCGATTGCAGGGGAGATGGACCGGGGAGCTGTTTTTT.

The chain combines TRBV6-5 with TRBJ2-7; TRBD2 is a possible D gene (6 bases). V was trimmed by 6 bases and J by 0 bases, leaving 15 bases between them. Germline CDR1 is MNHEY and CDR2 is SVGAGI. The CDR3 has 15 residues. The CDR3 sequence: CASRTGLLSSYEQYF. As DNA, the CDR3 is TGTGCCAGCAGAACGGGACTGTTGAGCTCCTACGAGCAGTACTTC.

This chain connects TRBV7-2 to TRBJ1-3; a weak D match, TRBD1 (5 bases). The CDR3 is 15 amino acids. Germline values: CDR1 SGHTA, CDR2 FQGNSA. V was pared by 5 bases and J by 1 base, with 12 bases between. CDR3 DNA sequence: TGTGCCAGCAGCCCCGCAGGGTTATCTGGAAACACCATATATTTT. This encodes CASSPAGLSGNTIYF. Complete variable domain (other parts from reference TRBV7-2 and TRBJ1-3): GAGVSQSPSNKVTEKGKDVELRCDPISGHTALYWYRQSLGQGLEFLIYFQGNSAPDKSGLPSDRFSAERTGGSVSTLTIQRTQQEDSAVYLCASSPAGLSGNTIYFGEGSWLTVV.

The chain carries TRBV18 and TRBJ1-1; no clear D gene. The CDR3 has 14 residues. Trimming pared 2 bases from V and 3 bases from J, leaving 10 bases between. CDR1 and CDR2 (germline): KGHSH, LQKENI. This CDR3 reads CASSPIGRDTEAFF. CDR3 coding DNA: TGTGCCAGCTCACCAATCGGGAGGGACACTGAAGCTTTCTTT.

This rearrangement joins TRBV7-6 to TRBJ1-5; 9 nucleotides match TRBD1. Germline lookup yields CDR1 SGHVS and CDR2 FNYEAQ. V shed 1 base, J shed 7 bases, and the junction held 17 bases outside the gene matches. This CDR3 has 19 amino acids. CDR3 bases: TGTGCCAGCAGCTTAGAGGCTTCCGTGTCACAGGGGGCTTGGCAGCCCCAGCATTTT. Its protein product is CASSLEASVSQGAWQPQHF.

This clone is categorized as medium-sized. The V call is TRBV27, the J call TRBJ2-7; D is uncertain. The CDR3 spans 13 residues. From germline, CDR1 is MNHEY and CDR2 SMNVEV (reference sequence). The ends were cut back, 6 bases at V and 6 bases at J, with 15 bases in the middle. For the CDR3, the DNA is TGTGCCAGCAGCCCGACCGTGGCAGGCGAGCAGTACTTC. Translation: CASSPTVAGEQYF.

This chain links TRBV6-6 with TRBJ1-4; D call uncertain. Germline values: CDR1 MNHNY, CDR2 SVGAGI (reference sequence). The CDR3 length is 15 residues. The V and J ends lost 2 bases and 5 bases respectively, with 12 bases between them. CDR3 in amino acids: CASSYRAEGNEKLFF. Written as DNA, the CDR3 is TGTGCCAGCAGTTACCGGGCTGAGGGCAATGAAAAACTGTTTTTT.

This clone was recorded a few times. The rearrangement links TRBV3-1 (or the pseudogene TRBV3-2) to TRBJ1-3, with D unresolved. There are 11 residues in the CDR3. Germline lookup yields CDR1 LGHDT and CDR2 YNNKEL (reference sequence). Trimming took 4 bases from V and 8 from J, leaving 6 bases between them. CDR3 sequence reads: CASSLRDTIYF. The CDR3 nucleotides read TGTGCCAGCAGCCTCCGGGACACCATATATTTT.

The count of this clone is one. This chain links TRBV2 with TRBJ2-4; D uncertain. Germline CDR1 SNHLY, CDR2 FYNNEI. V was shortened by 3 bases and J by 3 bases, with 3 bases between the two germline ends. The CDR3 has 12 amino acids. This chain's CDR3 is CASSDGKNIQYF. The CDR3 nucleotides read TGTGCCAGCAGTGACGGCAAAAACATTCAGTACTTC. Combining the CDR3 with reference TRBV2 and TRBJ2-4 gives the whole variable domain EPEVTQTPSHQVTQMGQEVILRCVPISNHLYFYWYRQILGQKVEFLVSFYNNEISEKSEIFDDQFSVERPDGSNFTLKIRSTKLEDSAMYFCASSDGKNIQYFGAGTRLSVL.